The clone carrying this T cell receptor beta chain was observed once. Antigen: not known. The sample is drawn from a study of T cell repertoires in cytomegalovirus infection. On the study more broadly: Public TCR beta signatures were indicative of both CMV infection and a matching HLA type.

This CDR3 region has 17 residues. Germline CDR1 reads SEHNR; CDR2 reads FQNEAQ (reference sequence). The junction had 10 bases not matched to a gene; V was cut back by 4 bases and J by 0 bases. TCRdb called the reads again in MiXCR, with one record for every CDR3 protein. The sample has a few hundred thousand distinct CDR3 sequences, 25% to 35% seen once; the top ten hold about 19%. This sample comprised cultured PBMCs, obtained from culture after CMV antigen stimulation. The chain uses TRBV7-9 and TRBJ2-7, with 9 bases identical to TRBD1. The TCR was taken from a human donor in good health (CMV status not recorded). Some clones in this sample may be carry-over from other donors' samples. CDR3 sequence (DNA): TGTGCCAGCAGCTCCATGGACAGGGGAGGAAGCTCCTACGAGCAGTACTTC. This gives the protein CASSSMDRGGSSYEQYF.